The 20 T cell receptor beta chains below come from one sample, sequenced in a study of regulatory T cells in long-lasting Graves disease. The TCR beta library used iRepertoire HTBI primers with Arm-PCR amplification of CDR3. Via MiXCR, TCRdb re-called the multiplex PCR reads, giving one row per CDR3 protein. The sample comprises roughly 490,000 distinct CDR3 sequences, around a fifth of which are singletons, and under 15% rests with the top ten. Time point noted: persistent/refractory GD, antithyroid drugs over 5 years with positive TRAb. Researchers made the TCR library from RNA that was extracted from PBMCs. The starting material was peripheral blood mononuclear cells (PBMCs), obtained when the disease was refractory, from a patient treated with antithyroid drugs. Source of these receptors: a female donor with Graves disease.

This clonotype was recorded at least ten times. The chain has TRBV10-3 and TRBJ1-5; D remains ambiguous. V was cut by 4 bases and J by 2 bases, with 12 bases left in between. This CDR3 is 15 amino acids long. Germline V gene sequence: CDR1 ENHRY, CDR2 SYGVKD. CDR3 residues: CAISGGLSGNQPQHF. Here the CDR3 DNA reads TGTGCCATCAGTGGAGGCCTCTCTGGCAATCAGCCCCAGCATTTT.

This clonotype was detected many times. V gene TRBV6-2 or TRBV6-3 combines with J gene TRBJ2-7; 7 nucleotides agree with TRBD2. V trimming: 7 bases; J trimming: 3 bases; junction bases outside the gene matches: 6. Germline V gives CDR1 MNHEY, CDR2 SVGEGT. CDR3 length: 13 residues. CDR3 sequence reads: CASNRDYGYEQYF. The DNA for the CDR3 is TGTGCCAGCAACCGGGACTACGGCTACGAGCAGTACTTC.

The gene calls are TRBV19 and TRBJ1-1, with D maybe TRBD1 (5 bases). V dropped 2 bases and J dropped 1 base, with 8 bases sitting between them. Germline-derived CDR1 and CDR2 are LNHDA and SQIVND (reference sequence). The CDR3 has 14 residues. CDR3 sequence (DNA): TGTGCCAGTAGTATAATAGGGGCGAACACTGAAGCTTTCTTT. Its translation is CASSIIGANTEAFF.

This clonotype appeared a few times. The V call is TRBV25-1, the J call TRBJ2-5, with D tentatively TRBD2 (5 bases). V was shortened by 2 bases and J by 5 bases, with 9 bases between the two germline ends. CDR3 length: 13 amino acids. CDR1 is MGHDK and CDR2 is SYGVNS in the germline V gene. The CDR3 bases are TGTGCCAGCAGTGAACCGGGGTTGGAGACCCAGTACTTC. This codes for CASSEPGLETQYF. The full variable domain, its missing parts supplied by reference TRBV25-1 and TRBJ2-5, is EADIYQTPRYLVIGTGKKITLECSQTMGHDKMYWYQQDPGMELHLIHYSYGVNSTEKGDLSSESTVSRIRTEHFPLTLESARPSHTSQYLCASSEPGLETQYFGPGTRLLVL.

This clonotype occurred a few times. CDR3 in DNA: TGTGCCTGGGGCGGACAGGGAGGTTATTATGGCTACACCTTC. Protein product: CAWGGQGGYYGYTF. This chain connects TRBV30 to TRBJ1-2; 8 bases match TRBD1. Trimming took 5 bases from V and 5 from J; bases not matched to a gene: 10. Germline CDR1 GTSNPN, CDR2 SVGIG (reference sequence). This CDR3 contains 14 residues. The full variable domain, rest sourced from reference TRBV30 and TRBJ1-2, is SQTIHQWPATLVQPVGSPLSLECTVEGTSNPNLYWYRQAAGRGLQLLFYSVGIGQISSEVPQNLSASRPQDRQFILSSKKLLLSDSGFYLCAWGGQGGYYGYTFGSGTRLTVV.

This chain connects TRBV5-4 to TRBJ1-2; D remains unclear. V lost 5 bases, J lost 5 bases, and 13 bases lay in between. This CDR3 region has 13 residues. The germline CDR1 and CDR2 sequences are SGHNT and YYREEE (reference sequence). CDR3 DNA sequence: TGTGCCAGCAGTGCAAATACCGGGTATGGCTACACCTTC. Translation: CASSANTGYGYTF.

Concerning this clonotype itself: This clone may be a read error of a much larger clone one base away. The J gene is TRBJ1-2, the V gene TRBV6-2 or TRBV6-3; TRBD1 agrees at 7 bases. CDR3 length: 15 residues. Looked up from germline, CDR1 is MNHEY and CDR2 is SVGEGT. DNA of the CDR3: TGTGCCTGCAGTCAAGGTTTAGGGACAGCCTATGGCTACACCTTC. Its protein is CACSQGLGTAYGYTF.

This clonotype was recorded at least ten times. The V call is TRBV28, the J call TRBJ2-2, with D possibly TRBD2 on 5 matching bases. In germline, CDR1 is MDHEN, CDR2 SYDVKM. Trimming pared 4 bases from V and 4 bases from J, leaving 16 bases between. CDR3 size: 16 residues. In nucleotides, the CDR3 is TGTGCCAGCAGTTCCTTCCCCGGGGTACCCACCGGGGAGCTGTTTTTT. Encoded protein: CASSSFPGVPTGELFF.

This clonotype was found a few times. The rearrangement uses TRBV7-8 and TRBJ1-2, with D possibly being TRBD1 (5 bases). Germline CDR1 and CDR2: SGHVS and FQNEAQ. Trimming removed 2 bases at V and 3 bases at J, with 16 bases between. This CDR3 has 16 amino acids. This chain's CDR3 is CASSLTRWGDHYGYTF. CDR3 in DNA: TGTGCCAGCAGCTTAACTCGGTGGGGGGACCACTATGGCTACACCTTC.

This clonotype was found a few times. This chain joins TRBV19 and TRBJ2-7, with TRBD1 identical over 8 bases. The V gene end was trimmed by 6 bases and the J gene end by 2 bases; junction bases not matched to a gene: 12. CDR1 and CDR2 from the germline V gene are LNHDA and SQIVND (reference sequence). The CDR3 extends over 16 amino acids. The CDR3 coding sequence is TGTGCCAGTAGAACAAGTGAGACAGGGGTTCCCTACGAGCAGTACTTC. Its translation: CASRTSETGVPYEQYF.

In this sample, this clonotype turned up many times. The V gene is TRBV7-9, the J gene TRBJ1-2; D remains ambiguous. The CDR3 loop spans 14 amino acids. Germline lookup yields CDR1 SEHNR and CDR2 FQNEAQ (reference sequence). The V end lost 3 bases, the J end lost 6 bases, and 14 bases lay between the germline ends. The CDR3 DNA is TGTGCCAGCAGCTTGGTTTTAGGGATGGATGGCTACACCTTC. This gives the protein CASSLVLGMDGYTF.

This clonotype was counted many times. The CDR3 protein is CASSARAEPTYGYTF. The CDR3 DNA follows: TGTGCCAGCAGTGCCCGGGCGGAGCCCACATATGGCTACACCTTC. This sequence joins TRBV6-2 or TRBV6-3 and TRBJ1-2; no reliable D call. The CDR3 totals 15 residues. The germline CDR1 and CDR2 sequences are MNHEY and SVGEGT. Trimming left V 5 bases short and J 5 bases short, with 18 bases between.

This clonotype was counted ten times or more. The chain links TRBV7-2 to TRBJ2-5; 7 bases fit TRBD2. V lost 5 bases, J lost 7 bases, and 13 bases stayed unmatched. The CDR3 runs 15 residues. CDR1 is SGHTA and CDR2 is FQGNSA in the germline V gene. The CDR3 here is CASSASSGGSVTQYF. The CDR3 DNA sequence: TGTGCCAGCAGCGCCTCTAGCGGTGGAAGTGTGACCCAGTACTTC.

This chain links TRBV7-9 with TRBJ1-6; TRBD1 matches 9 bases. Looked up from germline, CDR1 is SEHNR and CDR2 is FQNEAQ (reference sequence). The CDR3 is 14 amino acids. Losses at the gene ends were 5 bases for V and 8 bases for J; bases not matched to a gene: 4. In DNA, the CDR3 is TGTGCCAGCAGCCAAGACAGGGGGTATTCACCCCTCCACTTT. Translation gives CASSQDRGYSPLHF.

The sample holds many counts of this clonotype. The chain carries TRBV12-3 or TRBV12-4 and TRBJ1-5, with unresolved D. The length of the CDR3 is 12 residues. V lost 7 bases and J lost 7, with 11 bases in between. This chain's CDR3 is CASTQNEQPQHF. CDR3 nucleotides: TGTGCCAGCACCCAGAACGAACAGCCCCAGCATTTT.

This chain joins TRBV7-6 and TRBJ2-1; 7 bases fit TRBD1. Germline CDR1 is SGHVS and CDR2 is FNYEAQ. The CDR3 loop spans 15 amino acids. With 5 bases clipped from V and 5 bases from J, the junction kept 9 bases outside the gene matches. The CDR3: CASSRAPDRNNEQFF. The DNA for the CDR3 is TGTGCCAGCAGCCGTGCTCCGGACAGGAACAATGAGCAGTTCTTC.

V usage is TRBV7-8 and J usage is TRBJ2-5; 8 nucleotides match TRBD2. The CDR3 has 15 residues. V lost 1 base to trimming and J lost 5 bases; unmatched junction nucleotides: 6. The germline CDR1 and CDR2 sequences are SGHVS and FQNEAQ. The CDR3, as DNA: TGTGCCAGCAGCTTAGTTCAGGCGGGGGGCGAGACCCAGTACTTC. It codes for CASSLVQAGGETQYF.

This clonotype has more than one count but fewer than ten. This chain uses TRBV6-1 with TRBJ2-2, with TRBD1 as a possible D gene (6 bases). Germline CDR1 MNHNS, CDR2 SASEGT. There are 15 residues in the CDR3. Trimming took off 2 bases at V and 3 bases at J, with 10 bases between the two ends. The DNA for the CDR3 is TGTGCCAGCAGTGAATTCGACAGGTACACCGGGGAGCTGTTTTTT. Protein sequence: CASSEFDRYTGELFF.

The sample holds many counts of this clonotype. This sequence joins TRBV9 and TRBJ1-2, with 11 bases identical to TRBD1. J was trimmed by 4 bases and V by 0 bases; bases with no gene match: 2. CDR3 size: 15 residues. The germline CDR1 and CDR2 sequences are SGDLS and YYNGEE. The CDR3 is CASSVVGQGAYGYTF. The CDR3 region has the DNA TGTGCCAGCAGCGTAGTTGGACAGGGGGCCTATGGCTACACCTTC.

CDR3 sequence (DNA): TGTGCCTGCCTGACAGGCTTCATCTCCTACGAGCAGTACTTC. As protein: CACLTGFISYEQYF. The V gene is TRBV6-2 or TRBV6-3, the J gene TRBJ2-7, with a weak D call TRBD1 (6 bases). Germline CDR1 MNHEY, CDR2 SVGEGT. V lost 11 bases and J lost 0, with 17 bases in between. The CDR3 totals 14 residues.